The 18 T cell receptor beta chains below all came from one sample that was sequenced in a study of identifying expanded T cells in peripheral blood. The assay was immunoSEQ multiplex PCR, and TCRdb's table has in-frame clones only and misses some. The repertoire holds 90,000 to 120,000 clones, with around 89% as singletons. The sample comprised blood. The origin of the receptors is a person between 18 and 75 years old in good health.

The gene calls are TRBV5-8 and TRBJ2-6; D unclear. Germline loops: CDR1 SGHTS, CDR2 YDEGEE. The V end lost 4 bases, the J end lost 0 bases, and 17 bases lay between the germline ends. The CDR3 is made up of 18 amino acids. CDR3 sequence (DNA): TGTGCCAGCAGCCTGGTCGTCTTTGCGAGCTCTGGGGCCAACGTCCTGACTTTC. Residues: CASSLVVFASSGANVLTF.

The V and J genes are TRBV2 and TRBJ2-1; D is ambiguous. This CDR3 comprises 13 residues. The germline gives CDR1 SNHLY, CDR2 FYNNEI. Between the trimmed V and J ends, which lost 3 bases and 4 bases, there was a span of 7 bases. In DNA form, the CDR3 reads TGTGCCAGCAGTGATCTACCGTACAATGAGCAGTTCTTC. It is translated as CASSDLPYNEQFF.

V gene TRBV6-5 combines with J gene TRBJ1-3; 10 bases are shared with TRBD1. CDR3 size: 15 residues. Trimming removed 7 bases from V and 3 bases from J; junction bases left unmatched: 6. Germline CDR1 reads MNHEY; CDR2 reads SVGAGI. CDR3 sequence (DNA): TGTGCCAGCACCCTGGGACAGGGGTTTGGAAACACCATATATTTT. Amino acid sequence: CASTLGQGFGNTIYF.

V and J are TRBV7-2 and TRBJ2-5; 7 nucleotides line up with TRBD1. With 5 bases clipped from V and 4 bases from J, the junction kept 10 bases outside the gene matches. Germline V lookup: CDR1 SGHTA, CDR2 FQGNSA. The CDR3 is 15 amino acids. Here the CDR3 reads CASSTYAGGRETQYF. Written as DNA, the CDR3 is TGTGCCAGCAGCACATATGCAGGGGGTCGAGAGACCCAGTACTTC.

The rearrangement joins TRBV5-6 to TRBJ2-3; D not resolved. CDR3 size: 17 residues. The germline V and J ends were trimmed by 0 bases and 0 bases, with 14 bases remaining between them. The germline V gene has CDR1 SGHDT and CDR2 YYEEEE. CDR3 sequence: CASSLEPDIRSTDTQYF. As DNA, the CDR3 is TGTGCCAGCAGCTTGGAGCCTGACATAAGAAGCACAGATACGCAGTATTTT.

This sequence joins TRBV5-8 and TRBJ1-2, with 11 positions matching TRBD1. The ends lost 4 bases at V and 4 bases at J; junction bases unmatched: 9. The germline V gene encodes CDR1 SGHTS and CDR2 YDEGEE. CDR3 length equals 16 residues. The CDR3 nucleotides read TGTGCCAGCAGCAGGGGACAGGGGGTATCGAGCTATGGCTACACCTTC. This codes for CASSRGQGVSSYGYTF.

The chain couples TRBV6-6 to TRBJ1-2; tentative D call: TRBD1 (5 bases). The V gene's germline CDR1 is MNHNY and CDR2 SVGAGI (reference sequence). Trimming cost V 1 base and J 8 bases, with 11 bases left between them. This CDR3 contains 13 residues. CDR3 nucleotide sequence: TGTGCCAGCAGTTACTGGGGCGAGGAGGGCTACACCTTC. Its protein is CASSYWGEEGYTF.

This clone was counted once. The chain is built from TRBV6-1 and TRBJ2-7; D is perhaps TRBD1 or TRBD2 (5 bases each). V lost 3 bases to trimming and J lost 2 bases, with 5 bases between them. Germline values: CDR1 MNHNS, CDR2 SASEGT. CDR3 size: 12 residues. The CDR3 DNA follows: TGTGCCAGCAGTGAGGGGGCCTACGAGCAGTACTTC. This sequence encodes CASSEGAYEQYF.

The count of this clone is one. Written as DNA, the CDR3 is TGTGCCTGGAGTGTAAGGGCAAACTTAGGGAAGACCCAGTACTTC. Protein product: CAWSVRANLGKTQYF. V gene TRBV30 combines with J gene TRBJ2-5; no clear D gene. This CDR3 has 15 amino acids. V was cut by 0 bases and J by 6 bases, with 17 bases left in between. CDR1 is GTSNPN and CDR2 is SVGIG in the germline V gene (reference sequence).

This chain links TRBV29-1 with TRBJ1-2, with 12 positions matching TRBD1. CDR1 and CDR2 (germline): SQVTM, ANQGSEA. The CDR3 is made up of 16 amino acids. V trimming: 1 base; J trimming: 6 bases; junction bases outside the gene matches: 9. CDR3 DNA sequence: TGCAGCGTTGAAGCCGGGACAGGGGGCCCCTTAAATGGCTACACCTTC. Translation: CSVEAGTGGPLNGYTF.

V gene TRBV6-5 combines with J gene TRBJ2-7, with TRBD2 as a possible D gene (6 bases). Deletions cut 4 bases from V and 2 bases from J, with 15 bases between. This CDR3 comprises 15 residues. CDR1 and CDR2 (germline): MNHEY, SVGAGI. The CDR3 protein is CASSFGGAGTYEQYF. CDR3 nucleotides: TGTGCCAGCAGTTTTGGAGGGGCCGGAACCTACGAGCAGTACTTC.

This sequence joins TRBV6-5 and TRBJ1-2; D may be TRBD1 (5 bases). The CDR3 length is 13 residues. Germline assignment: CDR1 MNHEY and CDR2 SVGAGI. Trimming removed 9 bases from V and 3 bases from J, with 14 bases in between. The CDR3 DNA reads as TGTGCCAGTTGGGTGGGGGTTGACTATGGCTACACCTTC. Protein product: CASWVGVDYGYTF.

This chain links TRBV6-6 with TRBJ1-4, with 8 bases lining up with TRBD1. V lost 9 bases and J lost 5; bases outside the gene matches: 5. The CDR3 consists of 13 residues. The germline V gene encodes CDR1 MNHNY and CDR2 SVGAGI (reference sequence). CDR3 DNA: TGTGCCAGTTGGACAGGGCTAAATGAAAAACTGTTTTTT. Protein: CASWTGLNEKLFF.

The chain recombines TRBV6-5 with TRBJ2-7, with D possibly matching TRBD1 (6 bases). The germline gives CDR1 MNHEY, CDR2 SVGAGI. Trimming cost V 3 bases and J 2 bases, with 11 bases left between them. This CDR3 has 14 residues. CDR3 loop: CASSYQQGPYEQYF. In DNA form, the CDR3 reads TGTGCCAGCAGTTATCAGCAGGGGCCCTACGAGCAGTACTTC.

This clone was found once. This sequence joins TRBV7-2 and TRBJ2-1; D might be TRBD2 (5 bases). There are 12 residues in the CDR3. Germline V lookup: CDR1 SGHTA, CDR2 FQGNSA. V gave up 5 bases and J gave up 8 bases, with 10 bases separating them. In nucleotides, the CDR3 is TGTGCCAGCAGCCCTCAGAGGGATGAGCAGTTCTTC. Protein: CASSPQRDEQFF.

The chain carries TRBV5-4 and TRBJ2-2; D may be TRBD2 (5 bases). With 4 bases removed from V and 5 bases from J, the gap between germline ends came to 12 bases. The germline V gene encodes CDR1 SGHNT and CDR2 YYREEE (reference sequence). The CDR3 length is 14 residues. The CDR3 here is CASSRVGGTGELFF. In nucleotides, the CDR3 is TGTGCCAGCAGCCGTGTGGGCGGGACCGGGGAGCTGTTTTTT.

CDR3 sequence (DNA): TGTGCCAGCAGTGACCCGGGACAGGGAACCTACGAGCAGTACTTC. Encoded protein: CASSDPGQGTYEQYF. The chain has TRBV2 and TRBJ2-7, with 9 bases identical to TRBD1. V lost 3 bases, J lost 2 bases, and 5 bases stayed unmatched. CDR3 length: 15 residues. Germline V gene lookup returns CDR1 SNHLY and CDR2 FYNNEI. The full variable domain, completed using reference TRBV2 and TRBJ2-7, is EPEVTQTPSHQVTQMGQEVILRCVPISNHLYFYWYRQILGQKVEFLVSFYNNEISEKSEIFDDQFSVERPDGSNFTLKIRSTKLEDSAMYFCASSDPGQGTYEQYFGPGTRLTVT.

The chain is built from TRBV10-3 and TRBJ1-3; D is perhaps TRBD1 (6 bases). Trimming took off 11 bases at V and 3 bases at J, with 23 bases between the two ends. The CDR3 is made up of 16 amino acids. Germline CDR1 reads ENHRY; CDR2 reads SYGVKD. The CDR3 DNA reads TGTGCCTCCACAGGGTTCACCTCTCGGGGTGGAAACACCATATATTTT. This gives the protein CASTGFTSRGGNTIYF.